This T cell receptor beta chain was retrieved from a study of CD8 T cells in Susac syndrome. After extraction with the RNeasy kit, about 0.45 to 1 ug of the RNA was reverse transcribed using random hexamers. An immunoSEQ multiplex PCR amplified TCR beta CDR3 over 54 Vbeta and 13 Jbeta. One entry per CDR3 protein results from TCRdb running MiXCR on the immunoSEQ multiplex PCR reads. The data show about 300,000 distinct CDR3 sequences, around 91% seen once. The CDR3 consists of 15 residues. Germline V gene sequence: CDR1 SGHDN, CDR2 FVKESK. V gave up 3 bases and J gave up 4 bases; unmatched junction bases: 5.

Material for sequencing was CD8+ T cells from PBMCs. J is TRBJ2-1 and V is TRBV14, with 8 bases lining up with TRBD2. The clonotype was recovered from a human donor with multiple sclerosis. The CDR3 DNA follows: TGTGCCAGCAGCCACACCGGGGGGGGTTACAATGAGCAGTTCTTC. Translated, it gives CASSHTGGGYNEQFF.